This T cell receptor (beta chain) was sequenced in a study of T cells after yellow fever vaccination. General observations from the study: Although most clonotypes did not, a small share appeared in both CD4 and CD8 compartments.

V gave up 5 bases and J gave up 1 base, with 20 bases separating them. This CDR3 contains 18 residues. CDR1 is LGHDT and CDR2 is YNNKEL in the germline V gene (reference sequence). As to this clonotype: Antigen specificity is unknown.

Conversion of TCR transcripts into cDNA relied on 5'RACE template switching, which added a universal primer site and UMIs. One entry per CDR3 protein results from TCRdb running MiXCR on the 5' RACE reads. Of hundreds of thousands of distinct CDR3 sequences detected, about a sixth appear once; the ten largest clones hold around a sixth. The sequence was collected from a man between 18 and 29 years old who received the YFV17D yellow fever vaccine. The chain is built from TRBV3-1 and TRBJ2-2; no clear D gene. Sequencing was performed on PBMCs, taken 4 to 5 days after the first yellow fever vaccination. CDR3 region: CASSSGRSEGLNTGELFF. The CDR3 bases are TGTGCCAGCAGCTCCGGGCGGAGTGAAGGGTTGAACACCGGGGAGCTGTTTTTT.